Described below is a single T cell receptor (beta chain) sequence and its context. The ends were cut back, 0 bases at V and 8 bases at J, with 7 bases in the middle. CDR3 length: 13 amino acids. Germline-derived CDR1 and CDR2 are WNHNN and SYGVQD (reference sequence). This record belongs to a study of control samples from healthy donors and cancer patients. Using immunoSEQ multiplex PCR, the repertoire was profiled, and TCRdb retains in-frame clones only, with some absent. In the table there are approximately 84,000 clones, around 80% of which are singletons. This sequence joins TRBV10-1 and TRBJ1-4; D is uncertain. The sequenced material came from blood. The clonotype comes from an older woman in good health. CDR3 sequence: CASSESLREKLFF. In DNA, the CDR3 is TGCGCCAGCAGTGAGTCTTTACGGGAAAAACTGTTTTTT.